This T cell receptor (beta chain) came from a study of cytomegalovirus exposure and HLA in healthy donors (dated by TCRdb to 2016 to 2017). With respect to the entire study: An earlier analysis of 587 of the donors reported about 300 Gb of sequence data and 117 million unique TCR beta sequences obtained from 180 million or so T cells. The number of typed donors differed by locus: roughly 629-630 for A, B, C, DRB1 and DQB1; approximately 520 for DQA1; some 590 for DPA1; and about 450 for DPB1. To predict cytomegalovirus infection status, the study combined high-throughput TCR immunosequencing, statistical association of individual TCRs with disease status, and machine learning. The study used immunosequencing to profile the T cell repertoires of approximately 640 subjects and linked those repertoires to cytomegalovirus serostatus. An earlier analysis of roughly 580 of the donors used high-throughput TCR beta sequencing to judge whether each TCR beta V gene segment behaved as functional or pseudogenic. Because of strong linkage in the cohort, five DR-DQ haplotypes were treated as single units for association and clustering. Rather than drawing on any new phenotypic data, the later analysis identified candidate immune exposures from TCR beta sequences and the way those sequences occurred across donors. Of the approximately 400 genotyped donors, around 81% fell in the genetic ancestry cluster associated with self-reported Caucasian donors. All discovery cohort repertoires had been generated using a single sequencing platform. A later genetic analysis took genome-wide SNP genotypes for about 65% of the roughly 670 donors and used that subset as a discovery cohort. Across approximately 420 genotyped donors of the cohort, an average of roughly 250,000 unique TCR beta nucleotide sequences per donor were sequenced, and 15% to 20% of those sequences were non-productive. Approximately 300 gigabases of sequencing data and about 92 million unique TCR sequences made up an early release that covered 500 to 650 HLA-typed donors. Alongside the repertoire data, information on donor age, sex, ethnicity and CMV serostatus was compiled. A separate validation cohort of roughly 130 different subjects was used in addition to the approximately 610-subject first cohort. A later analysis re-examined previously published TCR beta repertoires from around 670 donors and added high-resolution HLA genotyping to investigate patterns of TCR occurrence. The study aimed to test whether signatures of past pathogen exposure could be identified by cataloging public T cell receptors. HLA typing covered class I and class II loci at four-digit resolution.

The method behind the library was the immunoSEQ multiplex PCR assay. A mixture of 60 forward primers for TCR Vbeta segments and 13 reverse primers for TCR Jbeta segments was used in the multiplex PCR. The CDR3 region of rearranged TCR beta genes was amplified from genomic DNA with a multiplex PCR assay. On the Illumina HiSeq System, the amplified TCR beta libraries were sequenced as 87-base-pair reads. Per the authors' processing: Across the 500 to 700 repertoires, a later analysis counted tens of millions of unique TCR beta chains, roughly 11 million of which were shared by at least two donors. Raw reads were error-corrected and collapsed into unique sequences by a nearest-neighbor algorithm in which closely related sequences were merged to remove PCR and sequencing errors. V, D and J gene segments were assigned by aligning CDR3 sequences to IMGT reference sequences. For a sequence to be retained, a match of at least six nucleotides was required to both a V gene segment and a J gene segment. A rearrangement was called productive if the CDR3 had no stop codons and remained in frame with V and J, and every other rearrangement was called non-productive. CDR3 was defined according to IMGT convention as the region running from the second conserved V-encoded cysteine to the conserved J-encoded phenylalanine. The earlier analysis of more than 450 of the donors excluded sequences that lacked an unambiguous match to a single V gene segment. In an earlier analysis of 587 of the donors, V segments were called functional above 56.7% productive rearrangements and were called segregating when the between-donor standard deviation exceeded 5%. To diagnose cytomegalovirus status from the catalog of TCR beta chain sequences, a statistical classification framework was built. V and J gene assignment, in a later analysis, came from comparing TCR nucleotide sequences with IMGT/GENE-DB human TR gene sequences. Using the TCRdist pipeline, a later analysis assigned CDR3 sequences along with most-parsimonious VDJ recombination scenarios. A later analysis defined each TCR beta chain by its CDR3 amino acid sequence plus V-gene family, and excluded reads lacking a unique V-gene family. As a way to deal with suspected cross-contamination and a sequencing artifact, a later analysis dropped more than 500 nucleotide sequences that were highly shared and had low generation probability. In a later analysis, a clonal expansion index for each public chain was calculated from normalized within-repertoire ranks of inferred template counts. In a later analysis, generation probabilities were computed using a VDJ recombination model fitted to out-of-frame rearrangements, and the results were checked against IGoR. A later analysis scored TCR-TCR, TCR-HLA and TCR-CMV co-occurrence with hypergeometric tests, applying a repertoire-size bias correction to TCR pairs. To estimate false discovery rates, a later analysis permuted the HLA or CMV assignments 20 times. In a later analysis, co-occurring TCRs were grouped using DBSCAN, with TCRdist sequence similarity added in when clustering inside HLA-allele-positive subsets. Co-occurrence clustering excluded repertoires with fewer than 30,000 or more than 120,000 public chains, plus five with anomalous nucleotide sharing. The table comes from immuneACCESS by way of TCRdb, which keeps in-frame sequences with V and J called. Part of the clones is missing from these tables; in studies checked, under half for an unresolved V gene and the rest for unknown reasons. The V and J calls and clone size were taken over from that table, and D and trimming were inferred from the DNA. This sample gives 270,000 or so clones in total; more than 80% of them show up just once. Almost 4% of the sample goes to the ten largest clones.

V loses 0 bases at its end and J loses 1 base; junction bases beyond the gene matches: 17. From the cysteine up to the phenylalanine, the CDR3 has a length of 20 residues. Only the CDR3 portion is preserved as DNA: 60 bases, with reading frame beginning at the first base. CDR1 and CDR2, per the germline V gene, are SGHRS and YFSETQ. Regarding this clone: Its antigen target is currently unknown. Nothing much larger sits one base from this clone, and base qualities are not available.

Findings and caveats that apply to the study as a whole: A total of about 180 TCR beta chains were listed by the study as associated with cytomegalovirus. A later genetic analysis reported fewer N-insertions in productive TCRs among donors in an Asian-associated ancestry cluster than the roughly 700-donor mean. Because counts were too low, roughly 18 rarely observed V segments, including chromosome 9 orphons, were left out of the earlier analysis of over 550 of the donors. In an earlier analysis of more than 450 of the donors, most TCR beta V segments were observed in productive rearrangements about 90% or about 30% of the time, broadly matching IMGT annotations. A group of highly shared sequence variants was considered likely to be a technical artifact of the sequencing pipeline. CMV serostatus was the only immune exposure information available for the cohort. Roughly uniform sequencing depth across donors was assumed in presence/absence analyses, although this assumption may not hold. Some IMGT-functional V segments, including TRBV6-2 and TRBV6-3, could not be distinguished by the 87-base-pair reads and were therefore excluded. A further reported finding was that TCR beta sequences accurately predicted the HLA-A and HLA-B alleles for most subjects in the first cohort. Three of the identified cytomegalovirus-associated TCR beta chains were confirmed in vitro to be specific for cytomegalovirus antigens. Because HLA typing was missing for some donors at each locus, association tests included only the typed subset. In a later analysis, 15,000 to 20,000 TCR beta sequences were associated with specific HLA alleles at a false discovery rate of 0.05. Cytomegalovirus status was reported to be diagnosed by the classifier with high specificity and sensitivity in both the original and validation cohorts. According to the authors, the approach could potentially be generalized to other disease states and immunological phenotypes. Correlated functional status among segregating V segments might be attributable to linkage disequilibrium, but an unknown experimental factor could not be ruled out. A later analysis found that TCR association rates varied across HLA loci, with DRB1 alleles showing the most associated TCRs and HLA-C alleles the fewest. In this cohort, only TCR beta chains were sequenced, and detectable features were limited by the absence of alpha or paired-chain data. In a later analysis, several top co-occurrence clusters were reported to appear linked to parvovirus B19, influenza, CMV and Epstein-Barr virus. In a later genetic analysis, a missense DCLRE1C variant was associated with V-gene and J-gene trimming of TCR beta chains, and the association was replicated in an independent cohort. Most TCR sequences were seen in very few donors, while some public TCRs were found in many individuals. When HLA alleles, especially DR and DQ, strongly co-occurred, attributing TCR associations to individual alleles was difficult. A later analysis found that most CMV-associated TCR beta chains appeared HLA-restricted, with HLA associations seemingly driven largely by CMV exposure. Compared with equally common non-associated chains, HLA-associated TCR beta chains in a later analysis were more clonally expanded and had lower generation probabilities.

In total, approximately 700 healthy bone marrow donors made up the cohort. Cohort members were all nominally healthy when sampled, although unrecorded immune exposures were likely present. The donor was CMV seropositive and belonged to the group of a few hundred seropositive cohort members. Each donor provided a peripheral blood sample, and peripheral blood mononuclear cells were used for TCR beta sequencing. The Qiagen DNeasy Blood Extraction Kit was used to extract genomic DNA from the blood cell samples. This sequence originates from a man aged 40-55 years in good health and CMV-seropositive. This receptor chain uses TRBV5-1 and TRBJ2-5, and 8 bases in between align with TRBD1. Sequencing input: PBMCs. The CDR3 protein: CASSLAVGQGDLGSQETQYF. The DNA reads TGCGCCAGCAGCTTGGCCGTAGGACAGGGAGACTTAGGAAGCCAAGAGACCCAGTACTTC. With all but the CDR3 taken from the reference TRBV5-1 and TRBJ2-5 genes, the full variable domain is: KAGVTQTPRYLIKTRGQQVTLSCSPISGHRSVSWYQQTPGQGLQFLFEYFSETQRNKGNFPGRFSGRQFSNSRSEMNVSTLELGDSALYLCASSLAVGQGDLGSQETQYFGPGTRLLVL.